The T cell receptor (beta chain) under discussion was sequenced for a study of cytomegalovirus exposure and HLA in healthy donors. Study background: Inside one of the first data releases sat some 85 million unique TCRs taken from HLA-typed donors.

Nominal health characterized the donors when sampled, though unrecorded immune exposures were likely. With 60 Vbeta and 13 Jbeta primers, the PCR was carried out. TCRdb's copy holds only in-frame clones and misses some; the assay was immunoSEQ multiplex PCR. This sample has roughly 110,000 clones; less than 80% occur once, and the top ten carry roughly 7.8%. This clone was seen a few times. The antigen is unknown. Study findings and constraints: Overall, roughly 160 TCR beta chains were annotated as cytomegalovirus-associated. Most TCR sequences were seen very rarely across donors, but some public TCRs occurred in many.

From germline, CDR1 is SGHTA and CDR2 FQGTGA. The CDR3 has 15 residues. Trimming cost V 1 base and J 2 bases; bases outside gene matches: 5. This clonotype was obtained from a man younger than 45 in good health and CMV-seronegative. Source material: PBMCs. The chain recombines TRBV7-3 with TRBJ2-7; 7 bases are a match to TRBD2. CDR3 residues: CASSLNPAGTYEQYF. Here the CDR3 DNA reads TGTGCCAGCAGCTTAAACCCAGCGGGAACCTACGAGCAGTACTTC.